What follows are 32 T cell receptor beta chains derived from one specimen sequenced in a study of cytomegalovirus exposure and HLA in healthy donors. The PCR contained 60 Vbeta and 13 Jbeta primers. Profiling relied on immunoSEQ multiplex PCR, and the TCRdb table lists in-frame clones only, not all of them. The sample shows approximately 220,000 clones, roughly 85% of them seen only once. Sequencing was done on a sample of PBMCs. All receptors come from a man aged 18 to 30 in good health and CMV-seronegative.

This chain uses TRBV25-1 with TRBJ1-1; D gene uncertain. Trimming removed 5 bases at V and 2 bases at J, with 9 bases between. The CDR3 extends over 13 amino acids. Germline lookup yields CDR1 MGHDK and CDR2 SYGVNS. The CDR3 coding sequence is TGTGCCAGCAGTTTCTCGGGAAACACTGAAGCTTTCTTT. This gives the protein CASSFSGNTEAFF.

The V and J genes are TRBV27 and TRBJ1-1, with D perhaps TRBD1 (6 bases). Germline V CDR1 and CDR2: MNHEY, SMNVEV (reference sequence). The ends were cut back, 8 bases at V and 1 base at J, with 14 bases in the middle. This CDR3 spans 14 amino acids. CDR3 coding DNA: TGTGCCAGCGTGAAACAGGGATGGAACACTGAAGCTTTCTTT. Protein: CASVKQGWNTEAFF.

The V gene is TRBV4-3, the J gene TRBJ2-3; TRBD1 is a possible D gene (5 bases). The V end lost 0 bases, the J end lost 5 bases, and 12 bases lay between the germline ends. CDR3 length: 15 amino acids. Germline CDR1 and CDR2: LGHNA and YSLEER. The CDR3 region is CASSQDGQGEDTQYF. The CDR3 region has the DNA TGCGCCAGCAGCCAAGATGGGCAGGGCGAAGATACGCAGTATTTT.

This clone was recorded once. The chain is built from TRBV7-2 and TRBJ2-7, with D maybe TRBD1 (6 bases). Trimming pared 5 bases from V and 3 bases from J, leaving 17 bases between. There are 15 residues in the CDR3. Germline V lookup: CDR1 SGHTA, CDR2 FQGNSA. The CDR3 DNA reads as TGTGCCAGCAGCCTGACCGGACAGAGATACTACGAGCAGTACTTC. Encoded protein: CASSLTGQRYYEQYF.

The chain joins TRBV25-1 to TRBJ2-5, with 10 bases identical to TRBD1. The DNA end favors TRBJ2-7, so the J call may be wrong. Germline CDR1 is MGHDK and CDR2 is SYGVNS. This CDR3 comprises 14 residues. The CDR3 protein is CASSETGGSYEQYF. The CDR3 nucleotides read TGTGCCAGCAGTGAGACAGGGGGCAGCTACGAGCAGTACTTC.

The chain is built from TRBV4-3 and TRBJ2-7; TRBD1 might be the D (7 bases). V lost 0 bases to trimming and J lost 5 bases, with 8 bases between them. The CDR3 is 13 amino acids. CDR1 LGHNA and CDR2 YSLEER come from the germline V gene. CDR3: CASSQDRGDEQYF. The CDR3 nucleotides are TGCGCCAGCAGCCAAGACAGGGGGGACGAGCAGTACTTC.

The chain uses TRBV2 and TRBJ1-1, with D hard to call. V gave up 10 bases and J gave up 3 bases, with 18 bases separating them. Germline V gene lookup returns CDR1 SNHLY and CDR2 FYNNEI. CDR3 size: 14 residues. The CDR3 spells CAIPPRGLDTEAFF. CDR3 in DNA: TGTGCCATCCCTCCCCGGGGATTGGACACTGAAGCTTTCTTT.

V usage is TRBV6-1 and J usage is TRBJ1-2; 7 bases are shared with TRBD1. This CDR3 spans 14 amino acids. The junction had 8 bases not matched to a gene; V was cut back by 8 bases and J by 2 bases. CDR1 and CDR2 from the germline V gene are MNHNS and SASEGT. CDR3 coding DNA: TGTGCCAGCGAATCCGGACAGGAAAACTATGGCTACACCTTC. Encoded protein: CASESGQENYGYTF.

The J gene is TRBJ2-3, the V gene TRBV5-1; 8 positions agree with TRBD2. J lost 3 bases, V lost 0 bases, and 9 bases had no gene match. The CDR3 is made up of 17 amino acids. CDR1 and CDR2 (germline): SGHRS, YFSETQ. In nucleotides, the CDR3 is TGCGCCAGCAGCTTGGGACTAGCGCCCACTGGTACAGATACGCAGTATTTT. This encodes CASSLGLAPTGTDTQYF.

J is TRBJ1-2 and V is TRBV9, with D uncertain. V lost 5 bases and J 8 bases, leaving 16 bases between the germline ends. This CDR3 is built from 13 residues. Per germline, CDR1 SGDLS and CDR2 YYNGEE. CDR3 protein: CASSRGEGQGYTF. The CDR3 coding sequence is TGTGCCAGCAGTCGCGGGGAGGGTCAAGGCTACACCTTC.

The chain employs TRBV5-1 and TRBJ1-4, with unresolved D. This CDR3 is built from 15 residues. Per germline, CDR1 SGHRS and CDR2 YFSETQ. V was pared by 0 bases and J by 6 bases, with 12 bases between. Written as DNA, the CDR3 is TGCGCCAGCAGCTTGGTGTCAGCCGGGGATGAAAAACTGTTTTTT. Translated, it gives CASSLVSAGDEKLFF.

The chain uses TRBV5-4 and TRBJ2-3, with 7 bases lining up with TRBD1. Trimming took 4 bases from V and 0 from J; bases not matched to a gene: 8. Germline V gene sequence: CDR1 SGHNT, CDR2 YYREEE (reference sequence). The CDR3 is 16 amino acids. CDR3 sequence (DNA): TGTGCCAGCAGCGGGGGACAGCCCTCAAGCACAGATACGCAGTATTTT. This translates into CASSGGQPSSTDTQYF.

This chain joins TRBV12-5 and TRBJ1-3; TRBD1 might be the D (6 bases). The V and J ends lost 0 bases and 4 bases respectively, with 10 bases between them. This CDR3 contains 15 residues. CDR1 and CDR2 from the germline V gene are LGHNT and FRNRAP. Written as DNA, the CDR3 is TGTGCTAGTGGTTTGGTCGCAGGGGTCGGAAACACCATATATTTT. This sequence encodes CASGLVAGVGNTIYF. Filled out from reference TRBV12-5 and TRBJ1-3, the complete variable domain reads DARVTQTPRHKVTEMGQEVTMRCQPILGHNTVFWYRQTMMQGLELLAYFRNRAPLDDSGMPKDRFSAEMPDATLATLKIQPSEPRDSAVYFCASGLVAGVGNTIYFGEGSWLTVV.

This clone was detected a few times. Within the sample, other DNA sequences also encode this same CDR3. The chain links TRBV2 to TRBJ2-3; D unclear. The germline CDR1 and CDR2 sequences are SNHLY and FYNNEI. This CDR3 has 13 amino acids. V lost 3 bases and J 3 bases, leaving 7 bases between the germline ends. The CDR3 DNA is TGTGCCAGCAGTGAGGGCATTACAGATACGCAGTATTTT. It yields the protein CASSEGITDTQYF. Together with reference TRBV2 and TRBJ2-3, the CDR3 gives the full variable domain: EPEVTQTPSHQVTQMGQEVILRCVPISNHLYFYWYRQILGQKVEFLVSFYNNEISEKSEIFDDQFSVERPDGSNFTLKIRSTKLEDSAMYFCASSEGITDTQYFGPGTRLTVL.

This rearrangement joins TRBV7-3 to TRBJ1-6; 12 positions agree with TRBD1. In germline, CDR1 is SGHTA, CDR2 FQGTGA. The V segment lost 4 bases and the J segment 1 base; nucleotides outside the gene matches: 8. The CDR3 loop spans 19 amino acids. The CDR3 sequence is CASSSPGQGAWSYNSPLHF. The CDR3 DNA sequence: TGTGCCAGCAGCTCACCGGGACAGGGGGCTTGGTCCTATAATTCACCCCTCCACTTT. Combining the CDR3 with reference TRBV7-3 and TRBJ1-6 gives the whole variable domain GAGVSQTPSNKVTEKGKYVELRCDPISGHTALYWYRQSLGQGPEFLIYFQGTGAADDSGLPNDRFFAVRPEGSVSTLKIQRTERGDSAVYLCASSSPGQGAWSYNSPLHFGNGTRLTVT.

This clone has just a few counts. This CDR3 reads CASSPRDRGGEKLFF. The DNA for the CDR3 is TGTGCCAGCAGTCCCCGGGACAGGGGAGGAGAAAAACTGTTTTTT. This chain uses TRBV14 with TRBJ1-4; 10 positions match TRBD1. This CDR3 region has 15 residues. From germline, CDR1 is SGHDN and CDR2 FVKESK. The V segment lost 6 bases and the J segment 8 bases; nucleotides outside the gene matches: 9.

The count of this clone is one. The rearrangement uses TRBV5-1 and TRBJ2-3; 11 nucleotides agree with TRBD2. CDR1 is SGHRS, CDR2 YFSETQ, per germline. CDR3 length: 14 amino acids. V lost 6 bases and J lost 1; bases outside the gene matches: 1. CDR3 nucleotide sequence: TGCGCCAGCAAGGGACTAGCGGGCACAGATACGCAGTATTTT. Its translation: CASKGLAGTDTQYF. The variable domain in full, completed from reference TRBV5-1 and TRBJ2-3, reads KAGVTQTPRYLIKTRGQQVTLSCSPISGHRSVSWYQQTPGQGLQFLFEYFSETQRNKGNFPGRFSGRQFSNSRSEMNVSTLELGDSALYLCASKGLAGTDTQYFGPGTRLTVL.

This clone was found a few times. This sequence joins TRBV2 and TRBJ2-3, with 9 bases aligning to TRBD1. CDR1 and CDR2 from the germline V gene are SNHLY and FYNNEI. The length of the CDR3 is 15 residues. Germline trimming cut 5 bases from V and 4 bases from J; bases unmatched to any gene: 7. CDR3 in amino acids: CASSSGTGPADTQYF. CDR3 sequence (DNA): TGTGCCAGCAGTTCCGGGACAGGGCCTGCAGATACGCAGTATTTT.

The CDR3 is CATSRDYSAGGGYTF. The CDR3 DNA reads as TGTGCCACCAGCAGAGATTACTCGGCAGGGGGTGGCTACACCTTC. The chain is built from TRBV15 and TRBJ1-2; 7 nucleotides match TRBD1. Trimming took 0 bases from V and 7 from J; bases not matched to a gene: 8. Germline loops: CDR1 LNHNV, CDR2 YYDKDF (reference sequence). This CDR3 spans 15 amino acids.

The chain recombines TRBV28 with TRBJ2-3; maybe TRBD1 (5 bases). V lost 7 bases to trimming and J lost 9 bases, with 14 bases between them. Germline CDR1 and CDR2: MDHEN and SYDVKM. This CDR3 is built from 12 residues. For the CDR3, the DNA is TGTGCCAGCAATACAAACAGACAGACGCAGTATTTT. Its protein is CASNTNRQTQYF.

With respect to this clone: A junction boundary mismatches the germline segment, possibly from a read error. J is TRBJ1-4 and V is TRBV7-9; the D gene is possibly TRBD1 (5 bases). The germline gives CDR1 SEHNR, CDR2 FQNEAQ (reference sequence). This CDR3 spans 14 amino acids. The CDR3 reads CAISRGGDNEKLFF. The CDR3 nucleotides are TGTGCCATCAGCCGCGGGGGAGATAATGAAAAACTGTTTTTT.

This clone turned up a few times. The rearrangement joins TRBV27 to TRBJ2-2; a weak D match, TRBD1 (5 bases). Trimming cost V 9 bases and J 5 bases, with 19 bases left between them. CDR1 is MNHEY and CDR2 is SMNVEV in the germline V gene (reference sequence). The CDR3 is 15 amino acids. In DNA form, the CDR3 reads TGTGCCAGTGGATCCCAGGGCCCATGGACCGGGGAGCTGTTTTTT. It codes for CASGSQGPWTGELFF.

The chain has TRBV5-4 and TRBJ2-2; D gene ambiguous. V lost 0 bases and J lost 2, with 11 bases in between. The length of the CDR3 is 16 residues. CDR1 and CDR2 (germline): SGHNT, YYREEE (reference sequence). The CDR3 loop reads CASSLESRSNTGELFF. The CDR3, as DNA: TGTGCCAGCAGCTTGGAGTCCAGAAGTAACACCGGGGAGCTGTTTTTT.

The J gene is TRBJ2-1, the V gene TRBV6-1; TRBD2 is a possible D gene (5 bases). The CDR3 runs to 14 residues. Trimming cost V 4 bases and J 8 bases, with 15 bases left between them. CDR1 is MNHNS and CDR2 is SASEGT in the germline V gene. The CDR3 loop is CASSASGGRDEQFF. The CDR3 DNA is TGTGCCAGCAGTGCCAGCGGCGGACGGGATGAGCAGTTCTTC.

The table lists this clone with a few counts. At one end the junction does not follow the germline gene, possibly because of a read error. The same CDR3 arises from other DNA sequences in this sample as well. The V call is TRBV9, the J call TRBJ1-1; no clear D gene. This CDR3 has 19 residues. The germline CDR1 and CDR2 sequences are SGDLS and YYNGEE. CDR3 loop: CASIRRESQPTRKSTEAFF. The CDR3 nucleotides read TGTGCCAGCATTCGACGGGAGAGCCAACCCACCAGGAAAAGCACTGAAGCCTTCTTT. The full variable domain, rest sourced from reference TRBV9 and TRBJ1-1, is DSGVTQTPKHLITATGQRVTLRCSPRSGDLSVYWYQQSLDQGLQFLIQYYNGEERAKGNILERFSAQQFPDLHSELNLSSLELGDSALYFCASIRRESQPTRKSTEAFFGQGTRLTVV.

The chain carries TRBV6-5 and TRBJ1-6; 9 bases map to TRBD1. Germline values: CDR1 MNHEY, CDR2 SVGAGI. Losses at the gene ends were 0 bases for V and 6 bases for J; bases not matched to a gene: 3. The CDR3 is 16 residues long. Written as DNA, the CDR3 is TGTGCCAGCAGTTACTCAACAGGGGGCTCTAATTCACCCCTCCACTTT. Its protein product is CASSYSTGGSNSPLHF.

The chain recombines TRBV6-1 with TRBJ2-5; 9 bases map to TRBD2. Trimming cost V 1 base and J 4 bases; bases outside gene matches: 4. The CDR3 spans 15 residues. Germline lookup yields CDR1 MNHNS and CDR2 SASEGT. In nucleotides, the CDR3 is TGTGCCAGCAGTGAAGGCGGGGGGGCGGGAGAGACCCAGTACTTC. It is translated as CASSEGGGAGETQYF.

Only one count was recorded for this clone. The CDR3 sequence: CASSTLAGGATDTQYF. The CDR3 nucleotides are TGTGCCAGCAGTACCTTAGCGGGAGGAGCGACAGATACGCAGTATTTT. The chain is built from TRBV28 and TRBJ2-3; 10 bases fit TRBD2. The length of the CDR3 is 16 residues. V lost 5 bases, J lost 3 bases, and 8 bases stayed unmatched. Germline-derived CDR1 and CDR2 are MDHEN and SYDVKM.

This clone was seen once. A junction boundary mismatches the germline segment, possibly from a read error. CDR3 sequence reads: CSSSSRDRGLTNEKLFF. The CDR3 DNA follows: TGTTCCAGCAGCTCCCGGGACAGGGGGCTAACTAATGAAAAACTGTTTTTT. The chain combines TRBV7-9 with TRBJ1-4, with 12 bases aligning to TRBD1. The germline gives CDR1 SEHNR, CDR2 FQNEAQ (reference sequence). This CDR3 comprises 17 residues.

This clone was observed once. V usage is TRBV25-1 and J usage is TRBJ1-4; weak D call: TRBD1 (5 bases). V lost 4 bases and J 7 bases, leaving 10 bases between the germline ends. CDR1 is MGHDK, CDR2 SYGVNS, per germline. This CDR3 contains 13 residues. CDR3 nucleotides: TGTGCCAGCAGTGGGGTCGGGGGTGAAAAACTGTTTTTT. Translating gives CASSGVGGEKLFF.

Concerning this clone itself: One end of the junction fails to match germline, which may point to a read error. This chain joins TRBV7-7 and TRBJ2-3, with 11 positions matching TRBD2. Germline assignment: CDR1 SSHAT and CDR2 FNYEAQ (reference sequence). This CDR3 region has 15 residues. In DNA, the CDR3 is TGTGCTAGCAGCCGACTAGCGGGAAGCACAGATACGCAGTATTTT. Protein sequence: CASSRLAGSTDTQYF. The whole variable domain, filled in from reference TRBV7-7 and TRBJ2-3, reads GAGVSQSPRYKVTKRGQDVTLRCDPISSHATLYWYQQALGQGPEFLTYFNYEAQPDKSGLPSDRFSAERPEGSISTLTIQRTEQRDSAMYRCASSRLAGSTDTQYFGPGTRLTVL.

This rearrangement joins TRBV6-1 to TRBJ1-5; TRBD1 matches at 7 bases. Losses at the gene ends were 1 base for V and 2 bases for J; bases not matched to a gene: 8. The germline gives CDR1 MNHNS, CDR2 SASEGT. This CDR3 has 17 residues. The CDR3 loop reads CASSEGGRTGRNQPQHF. In DNA, the CDR3 is TGTGCCAGCAGTGAAGGTGGGAGGACAGGCCGCAATCAGCCCCAGCATTTT.